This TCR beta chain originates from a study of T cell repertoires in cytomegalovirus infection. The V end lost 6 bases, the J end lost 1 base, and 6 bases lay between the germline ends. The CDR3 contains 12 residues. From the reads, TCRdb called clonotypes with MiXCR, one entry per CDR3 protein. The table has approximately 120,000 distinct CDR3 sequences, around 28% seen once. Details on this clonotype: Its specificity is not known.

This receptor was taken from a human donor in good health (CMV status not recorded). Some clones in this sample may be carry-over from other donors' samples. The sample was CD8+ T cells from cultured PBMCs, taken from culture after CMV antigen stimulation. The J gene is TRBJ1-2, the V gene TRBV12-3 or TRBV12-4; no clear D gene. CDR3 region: CASRSINYGYTF. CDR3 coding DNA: TGTGCCAGCAGGTCTATTAACTATGGCTACACCTTC.